This entry lists 11 T cell receptor beta chains sequenced from one sample in a study of CD8 T cells in ankylosing spondylitis. Their target antigens are unknown. Findings and caveats of the study: Fewer than 10 highly homologous variants formed a TCR beta motif that appeared characteristic of ankylosing spondylitis blood.

MiXCR, run by TCRdb on the 5' RACE reads, gives a single entry per CDR3 protein. The sample records under 450,000 distinct CDR3 sequences, roughly 18% being singletons. The specimen sequenced was blood, either unsorted or a sorted T cell fraction (not recorded which). These receptors originate from a male donor with ankylosing spondylitis.

The rearrangement uses TRBV30 and TRBJ1-2, with D unclear. The CDR3 runs to 12 residues. Germline loops: CDR1 GTSNPN, CDR2 SVGIG (reference sequence). The V end lost 0 bases, the J end lost 6 bases, and 8 bases lay between the germline ends. The CDR3 coding sequence is TGTGCCTGGAGTGTACTTAGGGATGGCTACACCTTC. Amino acid sequence: CAWSVLRDGYTF. Based on the CDR3 plus reference TRBV30 and TRBJ1-2, the full variable domain is SQTIHQWPATLVQPVGSPLSLECTVEGTSNPNLYWYRQAAGRGLQLLFYSVGIGQISSEVPQNLSASRPQDRQFILSSKKLLLSDSGFYLCAWSVLRDGYTFGSGTRLTVV.

This clonotype was detected ten times or more. The V call is TRBV27, the J call TRBJ2-2; 11 bases agree with TRBD2. With 3 bases clipped from V and 3 bases from J, the junction kept 6 bases outside the gene matches. This CDR3 has 17 residues. Germline lookup yields CDR1 MNHEY and CDR2 SMNVEV (reference sequence). The CDR3 DNA is TGTGCCAGCAGTTTGGCTAGCGGGGGGTCTCACACCGGGGAGCTGTTTTTT. This sequence encodes CASSLASGGSHTGELFF.

There are a few counts of this clonotype. The chain has TRBV29-1 and TRBJ2-3, with 12 bases aligning to TRBD2. The CDR3 is 15 residues long. The germline V gene has CDR1 SQVTM and CDR2 ANQGSEA. The V segment lost 4 bases and the J segment 1 base; nucleotides outside the gene matches: 3. CDR3 in DNA: TGCAGCGTTGGGCTAGCGGGAGGGCGCACAGATACGCAGTATTTT. Its protein product is CSVGLAGGRTDTQYF.

This clonotype was counted only a few times. The V call is TRBV10-3, the J call TRBJ2-5; 9 nucleotides line up with TRBD2. The V gene end was trimmed by 0 bases and the J gene end by 4 bases; junction bases not matched to a gene: 9. The length of the CDR3 is 17 residues. Germline CDR1 and CDR2: ENHRY and SYGVKD. The CDR3, as DNA: TGTGCCATCAGTGAGTCGGGCGGGGGGGCCTCGTCAGAGACCCAGTACTTC. It translates to CAISESGGGASSETQYF.

The chain carries TRBV5-1 and TRBJ2-2, with 9 bases lining up with TRBD2. The CDR3 is 15 amino acids. CDR1 and CDR2 from the germline V gene are SGHRS and YFSETQ. V was pared by 4 bases and J by 4 bases, with 5 bases of the junction left unmatched. This CDR3 is CASSEGLAPTGELFF. CDR3 nucleotides: TGCGCCAGCAGCGAGGGACTAGCCCCCACCGGGGAGCTGTTTTTT.

This clonotype came up a few times. CDR3 in amino acids: CASSPPGTRGGDTQYF. The CDR3 DNA reads as TGTGCCAGCAGCCCCCCCGGGACTAGAGGTGGGGATACGCAGTATTTT. The J gene is TRBJ2-3, the V gene TRBV13, with 8 bases matching TRBD2. The CDR3 length is 16 residues. With 5 bases clipped from V and 6 bases from J, the junction kept 13 bases outside the gene matches. CDR1 and CDR2 (germline): PRHDT, FYEKMQ (reference sequence).

This clonotype appeared a few times. This chain links TRBV7-9 with TRBJ2-1; 9 nucleotides match TRBD1. CDR3 size: 15 residues. The V gene's germline CDR1 is SEHNR and CDR2 FQNEAQ (reference sequence). With V trimmed by 6 bases and J by 6 bases, 9 bases remained unmatched. Here the CDR3 reads CASRGSGQGINEQFF. CDR3 nucleotide sequence: TGTGCCAGCAGAGGGTCGGGACAGGGTATCAATGAGCAGTTCTTC.

A few counts support this clonotype. The chain links TRBV7-9 to TRBJ1-1, with TRBD1 as a possible D gene (5 bases). This CDR3 is 13 amino acids long. V lost 0 bases and J lost 11, with 13 bases in between. In germline, CDR1 is SEHNR, CDR2 FQNEAQ (reference sequence). Here the CDR3 reads CASSLAMGVEAFF. The DNA for the CDR3 is TGTGCCAGCAGCTTAGCGATGGGGGTGGAGGCTTTCTTT.

This clonotype was counted a few times. The CDR3 nucleotides are TGTGCCAGCAGGTTTGGACAGGGGAACTATGGCTACACCTTC. Its protein product is CASRFGQGNYGYTF. The V gene is TRBV2, the J gene TRBJ1-2, with 9 nucleotides matching TRBD1. The CDR3 contains 14 residues. The V gene's germline CDR1 is SNHLY and CDR2 FYNNEI. The trim removed 6 bases at V and 2 bases at J, leaving 4 bases unmatched. The variable domain in full, with the rest retrieved from reference TRBV2 and TRBJ1-2, is EPEVTQTPSHQVTQMGQEVILRCVPISNHLYFYWYRQILGQKVEFLVSFYNNEISEKSEIFDDQFSVERPDGSNFTLKIRSTKLEDSAMYFCASRFGQGNYGYTFGSGTRLTVV.

This clonotype was seen a handful of times. V and J are TRBV20-1 and TRBJ2-3; D is unresolved. The CDR3 has 12 amino acids. V lost 2 bases and J lost 9, with 12 bases in between. Germline V gene data show CDR1 as DFQATT and CDR2 as SNEGSKA (reference sequence). The CDR3 region has the DNA TGCAGTGCTAGATCCCCCGCGGAGACGCAGTATTTT. Translated, it gives CSARSPAETQYF.

This clonotype appeared a few times. The chain links TRBV29-1 to TRBJ1-5; a possible D gene is TRBD1 (5 bases). The CDR3 loop spans 13 amino acids. V was clipped by 5 bases and J by 1 base, with 9 bases between them. Per germline, CDR1 SQVTM and CDR2 ANQGSEA. CDR3 in amino acids: CSVRRDSNQPQHF. The CDR3 DNA reads TGCAGCGTTCGCCGGGACAGCAATCAGCCCCAGCATTTT. Full variable domain (missing parts from reference TRBV29-1 and TRBJ1-5): SAVISQKPSRDICQRGTSLTIQCQVDSQVTMMFWYRQQPGQSLTLIATANQGSEATYESGFVIDKFPISRPNLTFSTLTVSNMSPEDSSIYLCSVRRDSNQPQHFGDGTRLSIL.